This TCR beta chain was sequenced for a study of radiotherapy plus CTLA-4 blockade in lung cancer. Study-wide context: Objective response rate was around 19%; disease control rate, 31%.

With ipilimumab providing CTLA-4 blockade, focal radiation was administered to patients who had chemo-refractory metastatic non-small-cell lung cancer. This CDR3 has 12 amino acids. The V segment lost 7 bases and the J segment 5 bases; nucleotides outside the gene matches: 3. CDR1 is SNHLY and CDR2 is FYNNEI in the germline V gene. Only in-frame clones appear in the TCRdb table, and some are missing; sequencing was by immunoSEQ multiplex PCR. In the table there are 75,000 to 100,000 clones, 82% of which are singletons. Study-wide results and caveats: Following radiotherapy plus ipilimumab, tumor-derived TCR clones expanded in the blood.

A note on this clone: Its antigen is unknown.

This specimen consisted of peripheral blood, obtained from a patient treated with radiotherapy plus ipilimumab. This chain connects TRBV2 to TRBJ2-5; 8 bases map to TRBD2. The sequence came from a human donor with non-small cell lung cancer who had a partial response to radiotherapy plus ipilimumab. The CDR3 DNA reads TGTGCCAGCACCGGGAGGGGGGAGACCCAGTACTTC. Amino acid sequence: CASTGRGETQYF.